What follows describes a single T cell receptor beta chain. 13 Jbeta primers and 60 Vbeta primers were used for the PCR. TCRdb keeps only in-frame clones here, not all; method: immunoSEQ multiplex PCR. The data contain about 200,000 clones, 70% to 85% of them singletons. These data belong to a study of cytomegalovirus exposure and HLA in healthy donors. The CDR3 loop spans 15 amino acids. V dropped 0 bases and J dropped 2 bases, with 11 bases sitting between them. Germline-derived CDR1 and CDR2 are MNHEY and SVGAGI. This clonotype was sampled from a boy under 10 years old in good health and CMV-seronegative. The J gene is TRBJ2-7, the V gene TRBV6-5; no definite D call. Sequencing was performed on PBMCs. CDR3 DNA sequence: TGTGCCAGCAGTTACTCCCCCGGTACTACCTACGAGCAGTACTTC. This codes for CASSYSPGTTYEQYF.